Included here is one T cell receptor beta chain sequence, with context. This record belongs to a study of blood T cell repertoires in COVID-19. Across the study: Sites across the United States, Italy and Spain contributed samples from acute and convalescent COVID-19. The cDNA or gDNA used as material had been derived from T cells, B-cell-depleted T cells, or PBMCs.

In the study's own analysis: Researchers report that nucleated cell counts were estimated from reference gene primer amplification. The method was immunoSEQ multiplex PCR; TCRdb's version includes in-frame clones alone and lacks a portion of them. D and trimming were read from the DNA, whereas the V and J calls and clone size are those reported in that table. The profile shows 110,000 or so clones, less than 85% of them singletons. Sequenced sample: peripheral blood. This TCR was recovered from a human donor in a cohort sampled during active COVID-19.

The CDR3 loop reads CASSLVGGGTEAFF. The CDR3 region has the DNA TGTGCCAGCAGCTTGGTTGGCGGAGGCACTGAAGCTTTCTTT. This rearrangement joins TRBV7-3 to TRBJ1-1; D not certain. CDR1 is SGHTA, CDR2 FQGTGA, per germline. V lost 3 bases and J 4 bases, leaving 12 bases between the germline ends. The CDR3 runs 14 residues.